This T cell receptor (beta chain) was captured by sequencing in a study of CD8 T cells in Susac syndrome. Random-hexamer reverse transcription was applied to roughly 0.5 to 1 ug RNA. Using its own MiXCR run on the immunoSEQ multiplex PCR reads, TCRdb lists one record per CDR3 protein. The table records 250,000 to 300,000 distinct CDR3 sequences, around 83% of them present only once. The TCR was taken from a human donor with multiple sclerosis. The sequenced sample was CD8+ T cells from PBMCs.

In nucleotides, the CDR3 is TGTGCCAGCAGCCCGGGGAGCGGGAGGGTGAAGGAGCAGTTCTTC. Translating gives CASSPGSGRVKEQFF. The V gene is TRBV13, the J gene TRBJ2-1, with TRBD2 matching over 10 bases. The CDR3 consists of 15 residues. The ends lost 5 bases at V and 10 bases at J; junction bases unmatched: 11. Looked up from germline, CDR1 is PRHDT and CDR2 is FYEKMQ (reference sequence).